Described below is a single TCR beta chain sequence and its context. This sample stems from a study of blood T cell repertoires in COVID-19. Study context: From T cells, B-cell-depleted T cells, or PBMCs came the material, which was cDNA or gDNA.

The repertoire was sequenced with immunoSEQ multiplex PCR; TCRdb's copy has only in-frame clones and lacks some. Of 90,000 to 100,000 clones in the sample, roughly 84% are singletons; the top ten hold under 2%. This TCR was sampled from a man between 65 and 85 years old with active or convalescent COVID-19. Sequenced material: peripheral blood.

The CDR3 DNA reads TGCGCCAGCAGCTTGCGGGGAACTAGCGGAGAAGAGACCCAGTACTTC. This sequence encodes CASSLRGTSGEETQYF. The V gene is TRBV5-1, the J gene TRBJ2-5; 8 bases are shared with TRBD2. This CDR3 is 16 amino acids long. V lost 1 base to trimming and J lost 3 bases; unmatched junction nucleotides: 8. Per germline, CDR1 SGHRS and CDR2 YFSETQ.